This TCR beta chain was sequenced during a study of T cell repertoires in cytomegalovirus infection. Study in general: From public TCR beta signatures came an indication of both CMV infection and matching HLA type. Study results and caveats: In two of eight donors, the top clonotype was HLA-C-restricted CMV-specific. Summed public TCR beta family frequency identified CMV carriers bearing the relevant HLA.

This clonotype was recorded at least ten times. Its antigen is not identified. TCRdb itself ran the reads through MiXCR, one entry per CDR3 protein. The sample has more than 250,000 distinct CDR3 sequences, around 13% seen once; the top ten hold about 8.7%. Per the germline V gene, CDR1 is SGHTA and CDR2 is FQGNSA. The CDR3 has 20 residues. V shed 0 bases, J shed 0 bases, and the junction held 16 bases outside the gene matches. The TCR comes from a human donor in good health (CMV status not recorded). Some clones in this sample may be carry-over from other donors' samples. V and J are TRBV7-2 and TRBJ2-5; 7 positions agree with TRBD2. The sequenced material came from PBMCs. The DNA of the CDR3 is TGTGCCAGCAGCTTAGCTGTAGTGAGGGCCGGGAGGTCACACCAAGAGACCCAGTACTTC. This codes for CASSLAVVRAGRSHQETQYF.